The entry below gives a single T cell receptor beta chain sequence along with its context. The antigen is undetermined. TCRdb called the RT-PCR reads again in MiXCR, with one record for every CDR3 protein. The sample includes fewer than 400,000 distinct CDR3 sequences, 21% seen only once; the top ten take 9.5% to 13%. The sample is drawn from a study of response to subunit inactivated influenza vaccine. Study-level findings and limits: Only a handful of new T cells, the authors suggested, are recruited with each seasonal influenza vaccination.

Trimming at V came to 2 bases and at J to 4 bases, leaving 8 bases not matched to a gene. Germline CDR1 is LGHNA and CDR2 is YNFKEQ. This CDR3 has 16 residues. The sequencing here drew on PBMCs from blood, taken less than 22 months after vaccination. V gene TRBV4-2 combines with J gene TRBJ1-1, with 9 nucleotides matching TRBD1. This TCR derives from a man aged 50 to 69 who received an inactivated influenza vaccine. CDR3: CASSQLQGAFGTEAFF. CDR3 nucleotide sequence: TGTGCCAGCAGCCAATTACAGGGGGCGTTCGGCACTGAAGCTTTCTTT.